Below, 21 T cell receptor beta chains from the same sample are listed, as sequenced in a study of shared clonotypes between healthy human individuals. Naive CD8 cells lacked CD45RO, underwent positive selection for CCR7 and left out terminally differentiated effector memory CD45RA+ cells. Data came from immunoSEQ multiplex PCR; TCRdb stores just in-frame clones and leaves some out. The table has under 2,000,000 clones, about 95% seen once. The sequencing sample was made of naive CD8+ T cells sorted from blood. These TCRs come from a man aged 18-30 years in good health.

The rearrangement uses TRBV9 and TRBJ2-3; 10 nucleotides line up with TRBD2. The CDR3 has 16 amino acids. V shed 1 base, J shed 1 base, and the junction held 3 bases outside the gene matches. Germline CDR1 reads SGDLS; CDR2 reads YYNGEE. CDR3 in amino acids: CASSVFGLAGTDTQYF. DNA for the CDR3: TGTGCCAGCAGCGTATTCGGACTAGCGGGCACAGATACGCAGTATTTT.

For the CDR3, the DNA is TGTGCCAGCAGTTTAGACGGGACTAGCGGGGGCCAAGAGACCCAGTACTTC. This translates into CASSLDGTSGGQETQYF. This chain joins TRBV2 and TRBJ2-5; 14 bases fit TRBD2. V lost 5 bases to trimming and J lost 1 base; unmatched junction nucleotides: 6. Germline V gives CDR1 SNHLY, CDR2 FYNNEI. The CDR3 sequence is 17 residues long.

This chain uses TRBV6-5 with TRBJ1-4; 7 nucleotides match TRBD1. The CDR3 length is 15 residues. Trimming removed 6 bases from V and 6 bases from J; junction bases left unmatched: 10. The germline V gene has CDR1 MNHEY and CDR2 SVGAGI. CDR3 residues: CASSFSPGQDEKLFF. In DNA form, the CDR3 reads TGTGCCAGCAGCTTCTCGCCTGGACAGGATGAAAAACTGTTTTTT.

V gene TRBV7-8 combines with J gene TRBJ2-7; TRBD2 matches at 8 bases. The V gene's germline CDR1 is SGHVS and CDR2 FQNEAQ. This CDR3 is built from 16 residues. Losses at the gene ends were 5 bases for V and 7 bases for J; bases not matched to a gene: 16. The CDR3 region is CASSAPGTSIFREQYF. The CDR3 DNA follows: TGTGCCAGCAGCGCTCCCGGGACTAGTATTTTTCGGGAGCAGTACTTC.

Notes on this clone: This may arise from a read error, as a much more abundant clone is one base away. The same CDR3 arises from other DNA sequences in this sample as well. J is TRBJ1-1 and V is TRBV6-5; no definite D call. Trimming shortened V by 1 base and J by 1 base, and 4 bases separated the two germline ends. CDR3 length: 13 amino acids. Germline-derived CDR1 and CDR2 are MNHEY and SVGAGI. The CDR3 nucleotides are TGTGCCAGCAGTTACTGGGGGAACACTGAAGCTTTCTTT. As protein: CASSYWGNTEAFF.

The CDR3, as DNA: TGTGCCAGCAGTAGGACAGGGAATCTGGACGAGCAGTACTTC. The encoded protein is CASSRTGNLDEQYF. V and J are TRBV2 and TRBJ2-7; TRBD1 agrees at 8 bases. The V gene's germline CDR1 is SNHLY and CDR2 FYNNEI. The CDR3 length is 14 residues. V lost 5 bases, J lost 5 bases, and 8 bases stayed unmatched.

As concerns this clone: This probably arose from a read error, given a far larger clone one base away. This chain links TRBV7-9 with TRBJ2-2, with no clear D. Per germline, CDR1 SEHNR and CDR2 FQNEAQ (reference sequence). The length of the CDR3 is 12 residues. Trimming pared 4 bases from V and 6 bases from J, leaving 6 bases between. The CDR3 here is CASSWASGELFF. The CDR3 nucleotides are TGTGCCAGCAGCTGGGCGTCCGGGGAGCTGTTTTTT.

This chain joins TRBV5-1 and TRBJ2-1, with 13 nucleotides matching TRBD2. The junction had 8 bases not matched to a gene; V was cut back by 1 base and J by 7 bases. The CDR3 consists of 17 residues. Germline V lookup: CDR1 SGHRS, CDR2 YFSETQ. DNA for the CDR3: TGCGCCAGCAGCTTGACTAGCGGGAGGGCCGCGGTAAATGAGCAGTTCTTC. Its protein product is CASSLTSGRAAVNEQFF.

V is TRBV9 and J is TRBJ2-2; a weak D match, TRBD1 (6 bases). Germline V gene sequence: CDR1 SGDLS, CDR2 YYNGEE. The CDR3 runs 17 residues. Deletions cut 0 bases from V and 1 base from J, with 13 bases between. The CDR3 DNA follows: TGTGCCAGCAGCGTAGGGAAGGGGGAATTGAACACCGGGGAGCTGTTTTTT. Translating it yields CASSVGKGELNTGELFF.

The chain is built from TRBV7-9 and TRBJ1-3; the D gene is possibly TRBD1 (5 bases). The germline V gene has CDR1 SEHNR and CDR2 FQNEAQ (reference sequence). Trimming stripped 3 bases from V and 3 bases from J, with 18 bases between. The CDR3 contains 17 residues. The CDR3 here is CASSFEPGRLLGNTIYF. The CDR3 bases are TGTGCCAGCAGCTTCGAACCGGGACGGCTGCTTGGAAACACCATATATTTT.

As concerns this clone: Different DNA sequences within this sample yield the same CDR3. This sequence joins TRBV4-1 and TRBJ2-7; D assignment may be TRBD1 or TRBD2 (5 bases each). Germline V gives CDR1 MGHRA, CDR2 YSYEKL. Trimming pared 0 bases from V and 6 bases from J, leaving 15 bases between. This CDR3 region has 15 residues. The DNA for the CDR3 is TGCGCCAGCAGCCAAGATAGAGGCGGTGGGGGCGAGCAGTACTTC. Its translation: CASSQDRGGGGEQYF.

Worth noting for this clone: Other DNA variants within this sample encode the same CDR3. The chain joins TRBV27 to TRBJ2-7, with D possibly TRBD1 on 5 matching bases. Per germline, CDR1 MNHEY and CDR2 SMNVEV (reference sequence). The CDR3 totals 12 residues. Trimming shortened V by 5 bases and J by 1 base, and 6 bases separated the two germline ends. The CDR3 sequence is CASSQGSYEQYF. DNA for the CDR3: TGTGCCAGCAGTCAGGGTTCCTACGAGCAGTACTTC.

The rearrangement joins TRBV4-2 to TRBJ2-7, with D possibly being TRBD2 (5 bases). The CDR3 spans 13 residues. V lost 0 bases and J lost 6, with 9 bases in between. Germline CDR1 and CDR2: LGHNA and YNFKEQ. The CDR3 region has the DNA TGTGCCAGCAGCCAAGAGGGAGTTTCCGAGCAGTACTTC. Translating it yields CASSQEGVSEQYF.

As concerns this clone: Sequence at one end of the junction differs from germline and may be a read error. The rearrangement links TRBV7-8 to TRBJ2-5; D remains unclear. The length of the CDR3 is 14 residues. Germline V CDR1 and CDR2: SGHVS, FQNEAQ. The CDR3: CASSLGVGAHWPHF. In DNA, the CDR3 is TGTGCCAGCAGCTTAGGGGTCGGCGCCCACTGGCCCCACTTC.

The V call is TRBV5-4, the J call TRBJ1-2, with a weak D call TRBD1 (5 bases). Germline V lookup: CDR1 SGHNT, CDR2 YYREEE (reference sequence). This CDR3 region has 13 residues. Trimming pared 2 bases from V and 6 bases from J, leaving 11 bases between. The CDR3 protein is CASSFRGEDGYTF. In nucleotides, the CDR3 is TGTGCCAGCAGCTTTAGAGGGGAGGATGGCTACACCTTC.

V and J are TRBV2 and TRBJ1-1; TRBD1 is a possible D gene (6 bases). The V gene's germline CDR1 is SNHLY and CDR2 FYNNEI. The CDR3 extends over 14 amino acids. V lost 0 bases, J lost 4 bases, and 9 bases lay in between. The CDR3 sequence: CASSEATGSTEAFF. The CDR3 DNA follows: TGTGCCAGCAGTGAAGCAACAGGGAGCACTGAAGCTTTCTTT.

The rearrangement joins TRBV7-2 to TRBJ2-7, with no clear D. Trimming removed 3 bases from V and 7 bases from J, with 16 bases in between. This CDR3 comprises 14 residues. Per germline, CDR1 SGHTA and CDR2 FQGNSA. CDR3 protein: CASSLWPGQGEQYF. The CDR3 DNA sequence: TGTGCCAGCAGCTTGTGGCCGGGTCAAGGAGAGCAGTACTTC.

This rearrangement joins TRBV7-9 to TRBJ2-1; D not resolved. CDR1 and CDR2 from the germline V gene are SEHNR and FQNEAQ (reference sequence). Trimming took off 5 bases at V and 6 bases at J, with 23 bases between the two ends. This CDR3 spans 17 amino acids. DNA for the CDR3: TGTGCCAGCAGCCACCCCCTAGACTCCCAACCAGGCAATGAGCAGTTCTTC. This sequence encodes CASSHPLDSQPGNEQFF.

V is TRBV2 and J is TRBJ2-3; 9 positions agree with TRBD1. Trimming cost V 11 bases and J 2 bases; bases outside gene matches: 11. Germline CDR1 reads SNHLY; CDR2 reads FYNNEI. The CDR3 has 15 amino acids. The CDR3: CALQGAPVPTDTQYF. The CDR3 DNA reads as TGTGCCCTACAGGGGGCCCCGGTTCCCACAGATACGCAGTATTTT.

The chain recombines TRBV4-3 with TRBJ2-2; 7 bases are shared with TRBD2. V was clipped by 1 base and J by 6 bases; unmatched bases: 8. The CDR3 is 16 amino acids. Per germline, CDR1 LGHNA and CDR2 YSLEER. The CDR3 reads CASSQATSWTPGELFF. As DNA, the CDR3 is TGCGCCAGCAGCCAAGCGACTAGCTGGACTCCCGGGGAGCTGTTTTTT.

This chain joins TRBV7-9 and TRBJ1-4; the D is unclear. CDR1 and CDR2 (germline): SEHNR, FQNEAQ (reference sequence). The CDR3 has 15 amino acids. The V end lost 4 bases, the J end lost 8 bases, and 17 bases lay between the germline ends. In DNA form, the CDR3 reads TGTGCCAGCAGCTCCGGTGTCAGGAGTGGGGAAAAACTGTTTTTT. Residues: CASSSGVRSGEKLFF.